This T cell receptor beta chain emerged from a study of cytomegalovirus exposure and HLA in healthy donors. About the study: A preliminary data release comprised 80 million to 95 million unique TCRs obtained from HLA-typed donors.

General study results and limits: It emerged from a later analysis that several of the most significant clusters appeared to be linked to common viral pathogens.

Concerning this clone itself: Its specificity is not known.

The PCR used 60 Vbeta and 13 Jbeta primers. Profiling relied on immunoSEQ multiplex PCR, and the TCRdb table lists in-frame clones only, not all of them. Of 80,000 or so clones in the sample, about 60% were seen once. The sample comprised PBMCs. The TCR originated in a man younger than 40 in good health and CMV-seropositive.

This CDR3 is CSARQINEQFF. The CDR3 DNA sequence: TGCAGCGCCCGACAGATCAATGAGCAGTTCTTC. The chain is built from TRBV29-1 and TRBJ2-1, with a tentative D call TRBD1 (5 bases). V shed 7 bases and J shed 6 bases, with 10 bases lying between them. The germline gives CDR1 SQVTM, CDR2 ANQGSEA. There are 11 residues in the CDR3.